The 11 T cell receptor beta chains below were found in one sample sequenced in a study of memory B cells and T cells in multiple sclerosis. Profiling relied on immunoSEQ multiplex PCR, and the TCRdb table lists in-frame clones only, not all of them. The sample holds under 50,000 clones, approximately 80% seen once. These receptors' antigens are unknown. Stimulus-free culture yielded autoproliferating CFSE-dim and non-proliferating CFSE-high T cells, each sequenced separately. Cultures began with roughly 5.4x10^7 CFSE-labeled PBMCs, unstimulated for 7 to 8 days, with replicate wells pooled. Sequenced sample: PBMCs from blood kept in culture. These receptors came from a human donor with multiple sclerosis.

To note about this clone: Sequence at one end of the junction differs from germline and may be a read error. The chain joins TRBV9 to TRBJ1-5, with D hard to call. The CDR3 is made up of 13 amino acids. Germline V gene sequence: CDR1 SGDLS, CDR2 YYNGEE. CDR3: CASSVDSNRPQHF. For the CDR3, the DNA is TGTGCCAGCAGCGTAGACAGCAATCGGCCCCAGCATTTT.

The gene calls are TRBV4-2 and TRBJ2-7; D perhaps matches TRBD2 (5 bases). The germline V gene has CDR1 LGHNA and CDR2 YNFKEQ. Trimming cost V 0 bases and J 6 bases, with 9 bases left between them. The CDR3 has 13 amino acids. The CDR3 loop is CASSQDLGSEQYF. The CDR3, as DNA: TGTGCCAGCAGCCAAGATTTGGGGAGCGAGCAGTACTTC.

This rearrangement joins TRBV4-3 to TRBJ2-3; 8 bases are a match to TRBD2. CDR1 is LGHNA, CDR2 YSLEER, per germline. The CDR3 runs to 16 residues. Trimming took 0 bases from V and 4 from J; bases not matched to a gene: 6. CDR3 in DNA: TGCGCCAGCAGCCAAGATGACGGGGGGGCTTCAGATACGCAGTATTTT. Its protein product is CASSQDDGGASDTQYF.

The chain couples TRBV27 to TRBJ1-6; 9 bases are a match to TRBD1. Trimming at V came to 4 bases and at J to 7 bases, leaving 14 bases not matched to a gene. CDR3 size: 18 residues. CDR1 and CDR2 from the germline V gene are MNHEY and SMNVEV (reference sequence). CDR3: CASSSYTPQTGGNSPLHF. The CDR3 DNA follows: TGTGCCAGCAGTTCTTACACACCTCAGACAGGGGGAAATTCACCCCTCCACTTT.

A note on this clone: Mismatch with germline at one junction end may stem from a read error. The chain is built from TRBV7-8 and TRBJ2-1, with D possibly TRBD1 on 6 matching bases. The germline CDR1 and CDR2 sequences are SGHVS and FQNEAQ. The CDR3 runs 17 residues. The CDR3 here is CANSSPTGNTHRNEQFF. The CDR3 coding sequence is TGTGCCAACAGCTCGCCAACAGGGAATACACACAGGAATGAGCAGTTCTTC.

The chain employs TRBV2 and TRBJ1-2; a weak D match, TRBD1 (5 bases). Germline V gene data show CDR1 as SNHLY and CDR2 as FYNNEI. The germline V and J ends were trimmed by 3 bases and 10 bases, with 15 bases remaining between them. The CDR3 is made up of 13 amino acids. The CDR3 region has the DNA TGTGCCAGCAGTGATTTGCAGGGAGTCGACTACACCTTC. Its protein product is CASSDLQGVDYTF.

The rearrangement joins TRBV19 to TRBJ2-7; 9 bases align to TRBD1. Per the germline V gene, CDR1 is LNHDA and CDR2 is SQIVND (reference sequence). The CDR3 sequence is 14 residues long. Trimming at V came to 5 bases and at J to 7 bases, leaving 9 bases not matched to a gene. This chain's CDR3 is CASSPMDRGSEQYF. In DNA form, the CDR3 reads TGTGCCAGTAGTCCGATGGACAGGGGTAGTGAGCAGTACTTC.

The rearrangement uses TRBV5-5 and TRBJ1-2; D call uncertain. The germline CDR1 and CDR2 sequences are SGHKS and YYEKEE (reference sequence). Trimming pared 0 bases from V and 4 bases from J, leaving 7 bases between. CDR3 length: 13 residues. The CDR3: CASSLVTRYGYTF. In nucleotides, the CDR3 is TGTGCCAGCAGCTTGGTAACGCGCTATGGCTACACCTTC.

The V gene is TRBV6-5, the J gene TRBJ2-1, with D unclear. There are 11 residues in the CDR3. Germline values: CDR1 MNHEY, CDR2 SVGAGI. Deletions cut 8 bases from V and 9 bases from J, with 11 bases between. CDR3 coding DNA: TGTGCCAGCGTGCGTTGGCCTGAGCAGTTCTTC. This encodes CASVRWPEQFF.

The genes are TRBV7-9 and TRBJ2-7; D gene uncertain. The germline gives CDR1 SEHNR, CDR2 FQNEAQ (reference sequence). The V end was cut by 5 bases, the J end by 0 bases, with 5 bases between. CDR3 length: 12 amino acids. The CDR3 DNA reads TGTGCCAGCAGCCGGAGCTCCTACGAGCAGTACTTC. It encodes CASSRSSYEQYF.

V and J are TRBV5-6 and TRBJ1-2, with D unresolved. Germline CDR1 and CDR2: SGHDT and YYEEEE. The CDR3 sequence is 15 residues long. Trimming removed 3 bases at V and 0 bases at J, with 12 bases between. The chain's CDR3 is CASSSPGRANYGYTF. In DNA, the CDR3 is TGTGCCAGCAGCTCCCCCGGTAGAGCTAACTATGGCTACACCTTC.